The 6 T cell receptor beta chains presented below share a single source sample, sequenced in a study of CD8+ T cells in alopecia areata. Treatment given: oral pan-JAK inhibitor, 5-10 mg twice daily. RNA was extracted and reverse transcribed into cDNA as the sequencing template. TCRdb's table, derived via immunoSEQ multiplex PCR, lists solely in-frame clones and lacks some. Of about 140,000 clones in the sample, 85% to 90% were seen once. The input for sequencing was CD8+ T cells sorted from blood, taken at week 4, from a patient treated with tofacitinib. Receptor source: a human donor with alopecia areata.

This clone was seen once. The rearrangement links TRBV7-9 to TRBJ2-7; 9 bases match TRBD1. The CDR3 contains 15 residues. Germline-derived CDR1 and CDR2 are SEHNR and FQNEAQ (reference sequence). The V segment lost 1 base and the J segment 3 bases; nucleotides outside the gene matches: 4. CDR3 in amino acids: CASSLVGQGIYEQYF. In DNA form, the CDR3 reads TGTGCCAGCAGCTTAGTGGGACAGGGTATCTACGAGCAGTACTTC.

This chain connects TRBV12-5 to TRBJ1-2; D gene unclear. The germline V gene encodes CDR1 LGHNT and CDR2 FRNRAP. The length of the CDR3 is 12 residues. V lost 3 bases, J lost 3 bases, and 5 bases lay in between. The CDR3 DNA sequence: TGTGCTAGTGGTTTAAGCTACTATGGCTACACCTTC. This gives the protein CASGLSYYGYTF.

In DNA form, the CDR3 reads TGCAGCGCATTAAGCGCCGGGGAGCTGTTTTTT. Its protein product is CSALSAGELFF. The chain recombines TRBV29-1 with TRBJ2-2, with D hard to call. The CDR3 runs to 11 residues. V lost 7 bases to trimming and J lost 6 bases, with 9 bases between them. The V gene's germline CDR1 is SQVTM and CDR2 ANQGSEA.

The chain carries TRBV29-1 and TRBJ2-3; D assignment may be TRBD1 or TRBD2 (5 bases each). Trimming cost V 6 bases and J 6 bases, with 16 bases left between them. There are 13 residues in the CDR3. CDR1 and CDR2 from the germline V gene are SQVTM and ANQGSEA. Here the CDR3 DNA reads TGCAGCGTCCGGGACGGCATTCGTGATACGCAGTATTTT. Residues: CSVRDGIRDTQYF.

This chain joins TRBV4-1 and TRBJ1-1, with unresolved D. Germline CDR1 is MGHRA and CDR2 is YSYEKL. V lost 8 bases and J lost 3, with 10 bases in between. The CDR3 runs 12 residues. The chain's CDR3 is CASSDRYTEAFF. DNA for the CDR3: TGCGCCAGCTCGGACCGATACACTGAAGCTTTCTTT.

The chain has TRBV28 and TRBJ1-1, with 11 bases identical to TRBD1. Germline trimming cut 6 bases from V and 5 bases from J; bases unmatched to any gene: 2. CDR3 length: 13 residues. Germline V CDR1 and CDR2: MDHEN, SYDVKM. CDR3 coding DNA: TGTGCCAGCAGGGGGACAGGGGGGACTGAAGCTTTCTTT. Protein: CASRGTGGTEAFF. The whole variable domain, filled in from reference TRBV28 and TRBJ1-1, reads DVKVTQSSRYLVKRTGEKVFLECVQDMDHENMFWYRQDPGLGLRLIYFSYDVKMKEKGDIPEGYSVSREKKERFSLILESASTNQTSMYLCASRGTGGTEAFFGQGTRLTVV.